This TCR beta chain is drawn from a study of regulatory T cells in long-lasting Graves disease. The study, taken as a whole, reports: Persistent disease was associated with favored TRBV28 usage and with favored use of TRBJ1-2 and TRBJ2-5.

Concerning this clonotype itself: The antigen remains unidentified.

Through Arm-PCR of CDR3 regions and iRepertoire HTBI primers, TCR beta libraries were built. MiXCR, applied by TCRdb to the multiplex PCR reads, yields one record per CDR3 protein. The sample holds 580,000 or so distinct CDR3 sequences, around 16% seen once. J gave up 3 bases and V 4 bases, and 6 bases lay outside the gene matches. Germline CDR1 SEHNR, CDR2 FQNEAQ (reference sequence). This CDR3 has 15 amino acids. Time point given: newly diagnosed GD, antithyroid drugs for less than 3 months. PBMC-derived RNA was used for the TCR library. A further study also used this sample, focusing on T cells in Graves' hyperthyroidism and ophthalmopathy.

The genes are TRBV7-9 and TRBJ1-1; 9 positions match TRBD1. This sample comprised peripheral blood mononuclear cells (PBMCs), obtained at new diagnosis, from a patient treated with antithyroid drugs. The clonotype was recovered from a man between 18 and 35 years old with Graves disease. This CDR3 is CASSSAQGADTEAFF. The CDR3 nucleotides read TGTGCCAGCAGCTCGGCACAGGGGGCTGACACTGAAGCTTTCTTT.